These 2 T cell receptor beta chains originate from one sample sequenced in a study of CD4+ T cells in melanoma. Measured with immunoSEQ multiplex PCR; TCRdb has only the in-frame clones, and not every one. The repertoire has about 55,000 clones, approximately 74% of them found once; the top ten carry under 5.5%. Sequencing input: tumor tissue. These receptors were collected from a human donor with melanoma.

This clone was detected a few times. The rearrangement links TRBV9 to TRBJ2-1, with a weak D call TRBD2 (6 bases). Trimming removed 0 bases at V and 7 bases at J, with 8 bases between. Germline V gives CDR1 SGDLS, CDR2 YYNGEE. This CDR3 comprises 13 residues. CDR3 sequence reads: CASSVGGRNEQFF. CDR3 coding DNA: TGTGCCAGCAGCGTAGGGGGGAGGAATGAGCAGTTCTTC.

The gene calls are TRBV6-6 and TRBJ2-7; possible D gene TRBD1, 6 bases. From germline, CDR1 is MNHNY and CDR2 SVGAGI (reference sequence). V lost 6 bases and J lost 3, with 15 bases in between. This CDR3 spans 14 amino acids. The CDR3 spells CASRSNRVFYEQYF. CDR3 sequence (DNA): TGTGCCAGCAGAAGTAACAGGGTCTTCTACGAGCAGTACTTC.